This paragraph covers one T cell receptor (beta chain) sequence. Its cognate antigen is unknown. Germline lookup yields CDR1 SNHLY and CDR2 FYNNEI. The CDR3 is 13 amino acids. Trimming stripped 6 bases from V and 8 bases from J, with 11 bases between. This record comes from a study of beta chain features in type 1 diabetes. The isolated RNA, all of it, was reverse transcribed, so expressed TCRB transcripts were what got sequenced. Approximately 3.7 million reads per sample on average were obtained from naive, central memory and regulatory T cell samples. The method was immunoSEQ multiplex PCR; TCRdb's version includes in-frame clones alone and lacks a portion of them. Of almost 350,000 clones in the sample, 7.5% to 9% were seen once. Study-level results: Patients' naive, central memory and regulatory TCRB repertoires appeared more alike than those of healthy donors.

The chain couples TRBV2 to TRBJ1-6, with a possible D match to TRBD1 (6 bases). The origin of this receptor is a woman younger than 30 in good health. The sequencing input was central memory CD4+ T cells from blood. CDR3 bases: TGTGCCAGCAGCACAGGGTTGGATTCACCCCTCCACTTT. Its translation is CASSTGLDSPLHF.